This T cell receptor (beta chain) was captured in a study of T cells in women clearing cervical HPV infection. The wider study: HLA type could not be excluded as a confounder.

TCRdb's table, derived via immunoSEQ multiplex PCR, lists solely in-frame clones and lacks some. The listing records tens of thousands of clones. Notes on the study in general: Controls had more TRBV6-7 (about 0.15%) than cases (roughly 0.11%). CIN3+ cases had significantly higher TCR repertoire richness than controls, but evenness did not differ.

This CDR3 region has 12 residues. Germline V CDR1 and CDR2: DFQATT, SNEGSKA (reference sequence). V lost 6 bases to trimming and J lost 6 bases; unmatched junction nucleotides: 5. Of note for this clone: Its antigen is not known. The read terminates 3 residues ahead of where the CDR3 ends, so the germline J gene completes it.

HPV was found by MY09/MY11 PCR and dot-blot genotyping. The sample consisted of blood buffy coat. This receptor was obtained from a woman between 18 and 70 years old with a cervical HPV16 infection that either progressed to CIN3+ or cleared (not recorded which). The gene calls are TRBV20-1 and TRBJ2-3; 8 nucleotides agree with TRBD1. CDR3: CSAAGTGDTQYF. The part of the CDR3 DNA that was read is TGCAGTGCCGCGGGGACAGGCGATACG.